The 11 T cell receptor beta chains in this list originate from one sample, sequenced in a study of Ad26.COV2.S vaccination and SARS-CoV-2 variants. Generated by immunoSEQ multiplex PCR, the TCRdb table keeps only in-frame clones and is missing some. The profile covers approximately 450,000 clones, with approximately 90% appearing a single time and 12% taken by the ten largest. As to treatment: approximately 18 received Ad26.COV2.S at low or high dose, single or two shots; 5 received placebo; per-sample allocation not given. On day 63 after the first injection, vaccine and placebo recipients gave samples. The sample in question was peripheral blood, obtained in a trial of Ad26.COV2.S vaccine versus placebo. The receptors stem from a person between 18 and 60 years old who received the Ad26.COV2.S COVID-19 vaccine or a placebo.

This rearrangement joins TRBV4-2 to TRBJ2-7; D possibly corresponds to TRBD2 (6 bases). CDR1 is LGHNA, CDR2 YNFKEQ, per germline. There are 14 residues in the CDR3. Trimming took off 4 bases at V and 4 bases at J, with 14 bases between the two ends. CDR3 coding DNA: TGTGCCAGCAGCCCGCGGGACTCAAATTACGAGCAGTACTTC. This translates into CASSPRDSNYEQYF.

The chain carries TRBV28 and TRBJ1-1; 8 bases agree with TRBD1. The germline CDR1 and CDR2 sequences are MDHEN and SYDVKM. The length of the CDR3 is 16 residues. V was pared by 5 bases and J by 3 bases, with 11 bases of the junction left unmatched. The CDR3 bases are TGTGCCAGCAGTCGCTCTCAGGGGGCATCGGACACTGAAGCTTTCTTT. Its translation is CASSRSQGASDTEAFF.

This sequence joins TRBV27 and TRBJ2-7; unclear D gene. Trimming took off 3 bases at V and 1 base at J, with 10 bases between the two ends. The CDR3 totals 14 residues. From germline, CDR1 is MNHEY and CDR2 SMNVEV (reference sequence). CDR3 in amino acids: CASSFRSTSYEQYF. CDR3 DNA: TGTGCCAGCAGTTTTAGGTCTACGTCCTACGAGCAGTACTTC.

This clone came up a few times. This sequence joins TRBV7-9 and TRBJ1-3; D remains unclear. CDR3 length: 14 amino acids. CDR1 is SEHNR and CDR2 is FQNEAQ in the germline V gene (reference sequence). The V and J ends lost 6 bases and 0 bases respectively, with 9 bases between them. The CDR3 nucleotides read TGTGCCAGCAGTTTCGACCCCTCTGGAAACACCATATATTTT. It encodes CASSFDPSGNTIYF.

The V and J genes are TRBV28 and TRBJ1-4; D not certain. The CDR3 consists of 12 residues. Trimming shortened V by 4 bases and J by 5 bases, and 5 bases separated the two germline ends. CDR1 MDHEN and CDR2 SYDVKM come from the germline V gene. The CDR3 nucleotides are TGTGCCAGCAGTTCACAGAATGAAAAACTGTTTTTT. This encodes CASSSQNEKLFF.

J is TRBJ2-2 and V is TRBV6-5; D may be TRBD2 (6 bases). Per germline, CDR1 MNHEY and CDR2 SVGAGI. The CDR3 is 14 residues long. The ends were cut back, 4 bases at V and 3 bases at J, with 9 bases in the middle. CDR3 in DNA: TGTGCCAGCAGTTTGGGACTCCACACCGGGGAGCTGTTTTTT. It is translated as CASSLGLHTGELFF.

This chain connects TRBV5-6 to TRBJ2-7, with D unresolved. Germline CDR1 SGHDT, CDR2 YYEEEE. This CDR3 has 12 residues. The germline V and J ends were trimmed by 5 bases and 4 bases, with 10 bases remaining between them. This chain's CDR3 is CASRRSGYEQYF. CDR3 DNA: TGTGCCAGCAGGAGGTCCGGTTACGAGCAGTACTTC. Filled out from reference TRBV5-6 and TRBJ2-7, the complete variable domain reads DAGVTQSPTHLIKTRGQQVTLRCSPKSGHDTVSWYQQALGQGPQFIFQYYEEEERQRGNFPDRFSGHQFPNYSSELNVNALLLGDSALYLCASRRSGYEQYFGPGTRLTVT.

The chain has TRBV6-1 and TRBJ1-3; tentative D call: TRBD1 (6 bases). The CDR3 runs to 15 residues. V was pared by 0 bases and J by 3 bases, with 9 bases between. Germline V gives CDR1 MNHNS, CDR2 SASEGT. CDR3 residues: CASSEAGGGGNTIYF. The CDR3 nucleotides read TGTGCCAGCAGTGAAGCGGGAGGGGGTGGAAACACCATATATTTT.

This clone has only a few counts. The chain combines TRBV5-1 with TRBJ1-1; a possible D gene is TRBD1 (5 bases). The CDR3 contains 16 residues. Per germline, CDR1 SGHRS and CDR2 YFSETQ. V lost 2 bases and J 0 bases, leaving 14 bases between the germline ends. CDR3 protein: CASSFGTGKMNTEAFF. CDR3 in DNA: TGCGCCAGCAGCTTCGGGACGGGCAAGATGAACACTGAAGCTTTCTTT.

The chain employs TRBV7-9 and TRBJ2-2; TRBD2 matches at 8 bases. CDR3 length: 16 residues. The junction had 8 bases not matched to a gene; V was cut back by 4 bases and J by 4 bases. CDR1 and CDR2 (germline): SEHNR, FQNEAQ (reference sequence). The CDR3: CASSSPLAGSTGELFF. The CDR3 DNA follows: TGTGCCAGCAGCTCCCCTTTAGCGGGATCCACCGGGGAGCTGTTTTTT.

V is TRBV10-2 and J is TRBJ2-7, with a tentative D call TRBD2 (6 bases). Trimming shortened V by 2 bases and J by 4 bases, and 9 bases separated the two germline ends. Germline CDR1 WSHSY, CDR2 SAAADI. This CDR3 comprises 13 residues. This chain's CDR3 is CASSEVAAYEQYF. CDR3 sequence (DNA): TGCGCCAGCAGTGAGGTAGCGGCTTACGAGCAGTACTTC.